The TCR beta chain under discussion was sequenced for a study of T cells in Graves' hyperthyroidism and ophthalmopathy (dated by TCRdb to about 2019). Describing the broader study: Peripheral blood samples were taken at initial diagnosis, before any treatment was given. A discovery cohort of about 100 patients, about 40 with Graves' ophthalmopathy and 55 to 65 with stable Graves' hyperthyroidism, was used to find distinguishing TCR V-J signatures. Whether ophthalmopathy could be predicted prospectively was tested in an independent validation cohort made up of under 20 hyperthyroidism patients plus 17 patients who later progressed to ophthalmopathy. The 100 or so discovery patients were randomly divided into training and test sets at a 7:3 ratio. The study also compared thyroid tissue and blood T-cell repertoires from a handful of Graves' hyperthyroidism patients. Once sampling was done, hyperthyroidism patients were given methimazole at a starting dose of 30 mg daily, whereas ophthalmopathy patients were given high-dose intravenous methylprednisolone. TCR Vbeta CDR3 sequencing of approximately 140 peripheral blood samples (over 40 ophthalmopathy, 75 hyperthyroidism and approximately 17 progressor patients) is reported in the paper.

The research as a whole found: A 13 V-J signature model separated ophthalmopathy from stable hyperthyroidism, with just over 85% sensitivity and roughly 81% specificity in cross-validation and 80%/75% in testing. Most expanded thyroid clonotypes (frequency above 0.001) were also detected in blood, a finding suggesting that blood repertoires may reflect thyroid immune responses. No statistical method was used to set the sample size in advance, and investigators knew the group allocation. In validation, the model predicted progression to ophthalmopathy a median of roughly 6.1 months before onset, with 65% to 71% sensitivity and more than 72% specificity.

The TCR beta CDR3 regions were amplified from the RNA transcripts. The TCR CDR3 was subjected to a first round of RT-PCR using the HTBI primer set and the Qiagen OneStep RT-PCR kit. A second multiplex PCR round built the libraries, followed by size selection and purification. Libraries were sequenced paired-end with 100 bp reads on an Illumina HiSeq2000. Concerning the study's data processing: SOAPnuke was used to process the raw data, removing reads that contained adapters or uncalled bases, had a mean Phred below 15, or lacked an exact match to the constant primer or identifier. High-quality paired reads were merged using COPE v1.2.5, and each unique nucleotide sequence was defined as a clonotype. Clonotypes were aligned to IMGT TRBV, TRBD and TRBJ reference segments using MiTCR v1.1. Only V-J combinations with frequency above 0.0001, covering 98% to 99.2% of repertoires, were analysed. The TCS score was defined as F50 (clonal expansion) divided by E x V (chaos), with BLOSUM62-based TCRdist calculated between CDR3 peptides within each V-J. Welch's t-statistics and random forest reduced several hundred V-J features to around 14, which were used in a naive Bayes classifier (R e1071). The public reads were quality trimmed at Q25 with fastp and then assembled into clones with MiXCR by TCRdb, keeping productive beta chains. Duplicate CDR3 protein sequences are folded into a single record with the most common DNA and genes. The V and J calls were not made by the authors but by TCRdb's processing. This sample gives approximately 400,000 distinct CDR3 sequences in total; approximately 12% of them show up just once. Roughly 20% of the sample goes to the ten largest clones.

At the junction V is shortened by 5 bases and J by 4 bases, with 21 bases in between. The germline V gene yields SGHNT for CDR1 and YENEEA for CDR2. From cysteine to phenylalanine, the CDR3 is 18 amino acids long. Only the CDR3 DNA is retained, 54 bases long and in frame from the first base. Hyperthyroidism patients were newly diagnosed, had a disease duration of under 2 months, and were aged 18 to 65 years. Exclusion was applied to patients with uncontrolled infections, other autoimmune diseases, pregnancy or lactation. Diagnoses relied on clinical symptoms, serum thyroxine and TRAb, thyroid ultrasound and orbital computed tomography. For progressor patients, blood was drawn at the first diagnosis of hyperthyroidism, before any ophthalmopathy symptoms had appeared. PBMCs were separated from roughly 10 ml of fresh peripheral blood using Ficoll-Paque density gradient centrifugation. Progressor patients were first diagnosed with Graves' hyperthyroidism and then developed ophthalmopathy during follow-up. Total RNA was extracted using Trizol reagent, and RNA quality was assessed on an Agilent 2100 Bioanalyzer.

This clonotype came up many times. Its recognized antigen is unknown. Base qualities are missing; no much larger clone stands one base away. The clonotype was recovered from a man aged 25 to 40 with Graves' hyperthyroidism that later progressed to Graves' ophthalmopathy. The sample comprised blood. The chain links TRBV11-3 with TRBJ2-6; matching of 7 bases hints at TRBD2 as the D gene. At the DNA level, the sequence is TGTGCCAGCAGCCCCGAGGGGGGGCCCCGGAGGGGGGCCAACGTCCTGACTTTC. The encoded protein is CASSPEGGPRRGANVLTF.